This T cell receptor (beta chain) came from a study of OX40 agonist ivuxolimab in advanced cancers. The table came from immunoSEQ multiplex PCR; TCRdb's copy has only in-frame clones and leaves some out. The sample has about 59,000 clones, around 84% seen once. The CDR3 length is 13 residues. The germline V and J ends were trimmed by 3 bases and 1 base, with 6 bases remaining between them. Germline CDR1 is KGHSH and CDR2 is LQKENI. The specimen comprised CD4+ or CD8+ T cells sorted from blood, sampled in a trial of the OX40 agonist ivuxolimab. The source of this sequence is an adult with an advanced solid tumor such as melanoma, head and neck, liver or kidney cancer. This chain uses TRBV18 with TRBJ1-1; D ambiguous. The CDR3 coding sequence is TGTGCCAGCTCACCTACAGAGAACACTGAAGCTTTCTTT. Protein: CASSPTENTEAFF.